This TCR beta chain is from a study of blood T cell repertoires in COVID-19. Study in general: PBMCs, B-cell-depleted T cells, or T cells provided the cDNA or gDNA that made up the material.

Germline CDR1 reads SGHAT; CDR2 reads FQNNGV. The CDR3 contains 13 residues. V was shortened by 5 bases and J by 1 base, with 9 bases between the two germline ends. Clones were read by immunoSEQ multiplex PCR, and TCRdb kept only the in-frame ones, dropping some. The sample lists some 28,000 clones, nearly 85% seen once, with 15% to 20% in the top ten. Sequenced input: peripheral blood. This rearrangement joins TRBV11-2 to TRBJ2-7; D gene unclear. The sequence came from a man aged 65 to 85 with active COVID-19. The CDR3 bases are TGTGCCAGCAGCAGAGGCAAATCCTACGAGCAGTACTTC. This gives the protein CASSRGKSYEQYF.